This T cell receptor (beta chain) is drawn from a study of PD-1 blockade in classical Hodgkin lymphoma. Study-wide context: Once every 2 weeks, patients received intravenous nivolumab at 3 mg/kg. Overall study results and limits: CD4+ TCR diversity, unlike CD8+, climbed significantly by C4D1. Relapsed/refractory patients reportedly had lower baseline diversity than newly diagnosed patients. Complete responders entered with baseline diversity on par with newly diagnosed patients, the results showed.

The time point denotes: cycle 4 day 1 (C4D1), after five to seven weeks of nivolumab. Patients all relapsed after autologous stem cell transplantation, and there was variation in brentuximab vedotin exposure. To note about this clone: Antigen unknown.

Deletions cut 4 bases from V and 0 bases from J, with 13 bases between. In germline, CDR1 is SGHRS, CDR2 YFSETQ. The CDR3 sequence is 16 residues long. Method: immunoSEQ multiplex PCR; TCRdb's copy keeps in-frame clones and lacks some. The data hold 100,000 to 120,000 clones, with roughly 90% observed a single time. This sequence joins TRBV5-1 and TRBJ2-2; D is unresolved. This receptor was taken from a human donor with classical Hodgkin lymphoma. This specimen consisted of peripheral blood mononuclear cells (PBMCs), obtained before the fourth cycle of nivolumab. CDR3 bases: TGCGCCAGCAGCCGTGACGCCCACGCGAACACCGGGGAGCTGTTTTTT. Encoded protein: CASSRDAHANTGELFF. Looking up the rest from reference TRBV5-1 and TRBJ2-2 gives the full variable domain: KAGVTQTPRYLIKTRGQQVTLSCSPISGHRSVSWYQQTPGQGLQFLFEYFSETQRNKGNFPGRFSGRQFSNSRSEMNVSTLELGDSALYLCASSRDAHANTGELFFGEGSRLTVL.